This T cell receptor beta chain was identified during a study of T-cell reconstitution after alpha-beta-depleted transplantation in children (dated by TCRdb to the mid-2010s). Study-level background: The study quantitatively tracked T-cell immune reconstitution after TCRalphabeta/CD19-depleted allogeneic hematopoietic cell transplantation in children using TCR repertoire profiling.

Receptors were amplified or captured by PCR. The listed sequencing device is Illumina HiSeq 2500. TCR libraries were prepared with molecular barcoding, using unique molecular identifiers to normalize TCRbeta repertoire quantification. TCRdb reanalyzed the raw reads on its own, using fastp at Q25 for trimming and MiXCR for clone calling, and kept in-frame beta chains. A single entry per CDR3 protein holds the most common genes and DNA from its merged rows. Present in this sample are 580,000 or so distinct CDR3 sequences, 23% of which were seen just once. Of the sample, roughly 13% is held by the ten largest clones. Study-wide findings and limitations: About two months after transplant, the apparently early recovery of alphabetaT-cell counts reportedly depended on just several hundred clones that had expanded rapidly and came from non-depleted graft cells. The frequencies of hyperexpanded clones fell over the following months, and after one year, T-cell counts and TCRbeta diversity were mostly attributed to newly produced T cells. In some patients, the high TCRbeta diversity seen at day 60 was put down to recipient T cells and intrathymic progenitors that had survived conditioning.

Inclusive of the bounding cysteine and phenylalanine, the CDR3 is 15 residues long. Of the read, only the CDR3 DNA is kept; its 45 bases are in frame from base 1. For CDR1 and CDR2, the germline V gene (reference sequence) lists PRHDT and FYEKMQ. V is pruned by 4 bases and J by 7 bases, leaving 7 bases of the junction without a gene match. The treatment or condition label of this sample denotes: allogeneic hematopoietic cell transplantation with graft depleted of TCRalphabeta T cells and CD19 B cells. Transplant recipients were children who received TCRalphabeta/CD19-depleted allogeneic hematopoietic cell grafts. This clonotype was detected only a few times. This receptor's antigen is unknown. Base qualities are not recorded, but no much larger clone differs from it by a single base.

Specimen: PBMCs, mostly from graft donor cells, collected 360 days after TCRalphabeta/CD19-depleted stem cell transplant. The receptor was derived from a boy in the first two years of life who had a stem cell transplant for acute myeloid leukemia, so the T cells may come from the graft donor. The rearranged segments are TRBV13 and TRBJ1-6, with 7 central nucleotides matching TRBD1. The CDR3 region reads CASSSGRQGNSPLHF. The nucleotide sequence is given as TGTGCCAGCAGCTCAGGCCGACAGGGAAATTCACCCCTCCACTTT.